This TCR beta chain was retrieved from a study of T cell responses to AZD1222 COVID-19 vaccine. To note about this clone: Its antigen is not known.

TCRdb keeps only in-frame clones here, not all; method: immunoSEQ multiplex PCR. The profile shows about 140,000 clones, more than 75% of them singletons. Regarding the study as a whole: Every sample of the repertoires postdated the peak T cell response. Spike regions recognized by vaccine-associated CD4 TCRs spanned the protein, led by 160-218 and 743-854.

CDR3 length: 16 residues. V shed 4 bases and J shed 0 bases, with 9 bases lying between them. Germline V gene lookup returns CDR1 KGHDR and CDR2 SFDVKD. The sequencing here drew on peripheral blood, taken 28 days after the second AZD1222 dose. The clonotype comes from an adult who received the AZD1222 COVID-19 vaccine. V usage is TRBV24-1 and J usage is TRBJ2-6; no clear D. CDR3 DNA sequence: TGTGCCACCAGTGACACCGGCAACTCTGGGGCCAACGTCCTGACTTTC. Residues: CATSDTGNSGANVLTF.